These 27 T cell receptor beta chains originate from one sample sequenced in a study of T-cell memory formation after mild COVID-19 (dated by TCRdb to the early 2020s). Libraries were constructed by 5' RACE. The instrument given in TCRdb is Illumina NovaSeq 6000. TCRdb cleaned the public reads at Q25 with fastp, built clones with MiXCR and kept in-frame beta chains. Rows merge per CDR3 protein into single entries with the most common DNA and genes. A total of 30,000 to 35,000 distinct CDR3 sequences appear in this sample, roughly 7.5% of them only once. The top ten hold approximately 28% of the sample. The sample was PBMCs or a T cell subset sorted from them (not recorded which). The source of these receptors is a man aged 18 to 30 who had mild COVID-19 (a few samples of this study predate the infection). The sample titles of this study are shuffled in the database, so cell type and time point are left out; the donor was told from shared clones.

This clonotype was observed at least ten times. CDR3 sequence: CASRGGLGRFATNEKLFF. The CDR3 DNA reads TGTGCCAGCAGAGGGGGACTTGGCCGCTTTGCAACTAATGAAAAACTGTTTTTT. The rearrangement links TRBV6-1 to TRBJ1-4; D is perhaps TRBD1 (6 bases). The CDR3 contains 18 residues. CDR1 MNHNS and CDR2 SASEGT come from the germline V gene. Between the trimmed V and J ends, which lost 6 bases and 0 bases, there was a span of 20 bases.

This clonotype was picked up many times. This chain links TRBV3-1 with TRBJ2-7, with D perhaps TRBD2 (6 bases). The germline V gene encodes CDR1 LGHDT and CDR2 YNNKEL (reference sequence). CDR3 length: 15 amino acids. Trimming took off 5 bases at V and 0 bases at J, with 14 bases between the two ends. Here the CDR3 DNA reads TGTGCCAGCAGCTTCGGGGACTCCAGCTCCTACGAGCAGTACTTC. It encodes CASSFGDSSSYEQYF.

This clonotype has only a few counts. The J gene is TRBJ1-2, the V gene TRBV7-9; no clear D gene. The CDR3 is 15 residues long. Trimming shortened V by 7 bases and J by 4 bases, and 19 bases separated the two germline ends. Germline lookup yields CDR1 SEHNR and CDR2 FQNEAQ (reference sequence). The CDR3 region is CASTLGPDAGYGYTF. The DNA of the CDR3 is TGTGCCAGCACTCTCGGTCCCGATGCTGGCTATGGCTACACCTTC.

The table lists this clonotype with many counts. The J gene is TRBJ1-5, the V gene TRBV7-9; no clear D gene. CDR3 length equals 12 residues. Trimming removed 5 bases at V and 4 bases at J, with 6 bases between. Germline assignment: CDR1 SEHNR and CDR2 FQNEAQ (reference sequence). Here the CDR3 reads CASSPTNQPQHF. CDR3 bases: TGTGCCAGCAGCCCTACTAATCAGCCCCAGCATTTT.

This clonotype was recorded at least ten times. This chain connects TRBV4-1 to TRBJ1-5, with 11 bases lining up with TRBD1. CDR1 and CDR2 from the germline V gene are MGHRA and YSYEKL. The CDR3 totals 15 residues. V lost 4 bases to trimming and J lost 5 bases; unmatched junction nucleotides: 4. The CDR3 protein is CASSPGDRGYQPQHF. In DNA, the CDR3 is TGCGCCAGCAGCCCCGGGGACAGGGGGTATCAGCCCCAGCATTTT.

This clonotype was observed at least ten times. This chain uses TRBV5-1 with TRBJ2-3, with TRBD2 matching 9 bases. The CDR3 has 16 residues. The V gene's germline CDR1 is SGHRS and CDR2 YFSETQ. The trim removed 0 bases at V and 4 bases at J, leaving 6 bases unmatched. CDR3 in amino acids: CASSLALAGMADTQYF. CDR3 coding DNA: TGCGCCAGCAGCTTGGCTCTAGCGGGGATGGCAGATACGCAGTATTTT.

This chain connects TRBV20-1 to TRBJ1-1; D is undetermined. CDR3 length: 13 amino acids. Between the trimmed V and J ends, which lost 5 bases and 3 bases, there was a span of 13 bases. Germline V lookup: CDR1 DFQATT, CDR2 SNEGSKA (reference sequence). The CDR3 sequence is CSAAPGGDTEAFF. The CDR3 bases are TGCAGTGCTGCCCCAGGAGGCGACACTGAAGCTTTCTTT.

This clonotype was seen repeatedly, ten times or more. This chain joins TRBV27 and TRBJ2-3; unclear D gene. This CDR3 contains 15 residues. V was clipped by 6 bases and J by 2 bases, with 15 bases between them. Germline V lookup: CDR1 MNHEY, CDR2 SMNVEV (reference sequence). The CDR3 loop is CASSLQLGFTDTQYF. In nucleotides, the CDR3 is TGTGCCAGCAGCCTCCAGTTGGGTTTCACAGATACGCAGTATTTT.

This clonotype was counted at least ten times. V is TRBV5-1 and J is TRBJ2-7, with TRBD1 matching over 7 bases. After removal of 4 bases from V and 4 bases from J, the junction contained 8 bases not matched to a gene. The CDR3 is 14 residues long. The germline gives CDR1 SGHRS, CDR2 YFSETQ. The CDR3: CASSLGTAPYEQYF. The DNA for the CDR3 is TGCGCCAGCAGCCTGGGGACAGCTCCTTACGAGCAGTACTTC.

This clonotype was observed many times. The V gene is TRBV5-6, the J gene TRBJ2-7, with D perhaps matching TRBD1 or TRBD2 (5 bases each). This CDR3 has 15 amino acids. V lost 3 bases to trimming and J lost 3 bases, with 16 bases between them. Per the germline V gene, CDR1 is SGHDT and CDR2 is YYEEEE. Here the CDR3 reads CASSSGPGPRYEQYV. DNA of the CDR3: TGTGCCAGCAGCTCCGGACCGGGACCCCGCTACGAGCAGTACGTC.

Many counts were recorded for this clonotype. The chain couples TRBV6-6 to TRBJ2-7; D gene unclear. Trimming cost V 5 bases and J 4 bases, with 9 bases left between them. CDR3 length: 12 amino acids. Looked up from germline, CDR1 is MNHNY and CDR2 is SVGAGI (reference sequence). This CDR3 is CASSTPLYEQYF. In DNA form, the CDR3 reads TGTGCCAGCAGTACCCCTCTATACGAGCAGTACTTC.

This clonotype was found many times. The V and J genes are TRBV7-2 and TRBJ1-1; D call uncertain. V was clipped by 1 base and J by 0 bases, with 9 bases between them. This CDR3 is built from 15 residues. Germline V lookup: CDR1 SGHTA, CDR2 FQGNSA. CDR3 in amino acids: CASSLGGGMNTEAFF. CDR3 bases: TGTGCCAGCAGCTTAGGGGGAGGTATGAACACTGAAGCTTTCTTT. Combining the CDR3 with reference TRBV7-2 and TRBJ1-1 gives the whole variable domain GAGVSQSPSNKVTEKGKDVELRCDPISGHTALYWYRQSLGQGLEFLIYFQGNSAPDKSGLPSDRFSAERTGGSVSTLTIQRTQQEDSAVYLCASSLGGGMNTEAFFGQGTRLTVV.

The CDR3 region has the DNA TGTGCCAGCAGTTTGTCTTGGGCAGATACGCAGTATTTT. Translated, it gives CASSLSWADTQYF. The chain joins TRBV27 to TRBJ2-3; D unclear. CDR1 MNHEY and CDR2 SMNVEV come from the germline V gene (reference sequence). The CDR3 runs to 13 residues. The V end lost 3 bases, the J end lost 4 bases, and 8 bases lay between the germline ends.

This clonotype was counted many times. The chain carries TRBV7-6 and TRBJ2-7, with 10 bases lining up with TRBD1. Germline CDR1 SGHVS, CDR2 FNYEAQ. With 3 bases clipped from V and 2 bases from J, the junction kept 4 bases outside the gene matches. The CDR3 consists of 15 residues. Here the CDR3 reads CASSLAGTGAYEQYF. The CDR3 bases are TGTGCCAGCAGCTTGGCCGGGACAGGGGCCTACGAGCAGTACTTC.

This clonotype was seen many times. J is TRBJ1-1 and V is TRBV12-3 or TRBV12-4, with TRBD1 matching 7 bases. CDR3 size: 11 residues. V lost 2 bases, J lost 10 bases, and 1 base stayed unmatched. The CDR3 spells CASSLRGPAFF. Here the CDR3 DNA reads TGTGCCAGCAGTTTAAGGGGGCCAGCTTTCTTT.

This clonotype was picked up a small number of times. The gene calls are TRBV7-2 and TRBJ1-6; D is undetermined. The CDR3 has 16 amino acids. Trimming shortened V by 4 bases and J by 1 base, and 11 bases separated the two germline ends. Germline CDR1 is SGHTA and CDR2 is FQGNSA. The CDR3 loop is CASSSPKGSYNSPLHF. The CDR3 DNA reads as TGTGCCAGCAGCTCACCCAAAGGGTCCTATAATTCACCCCTCCACTTT.

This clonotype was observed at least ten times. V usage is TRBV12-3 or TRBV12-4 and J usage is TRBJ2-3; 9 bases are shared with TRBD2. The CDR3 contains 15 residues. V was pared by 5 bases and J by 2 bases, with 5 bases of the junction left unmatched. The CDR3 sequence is CASSPAGGTTDTQYF. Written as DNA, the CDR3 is TGTGCCAGCAGTCCAGCGGGGGGAACCACAGATACGCAGTATTTT.

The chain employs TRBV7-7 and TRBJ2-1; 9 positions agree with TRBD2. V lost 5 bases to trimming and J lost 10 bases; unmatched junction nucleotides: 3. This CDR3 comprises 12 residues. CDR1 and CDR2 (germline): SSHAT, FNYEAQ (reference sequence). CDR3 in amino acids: CASSRSGGEQFF. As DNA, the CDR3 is TGTGCCAGCAGCCGGAGCGGGGGGGAGCAGTTCTTC. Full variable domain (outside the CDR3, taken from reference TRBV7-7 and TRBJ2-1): GAGVSQSPRYKVTKRGQDVTLRCDPISSHATLYWYQQALGQGPEFLTYFNYEAQPDKSGLPSDRFSAERPEGSISTLTIQRTEQRDSAMYRCASSRSGGEQFFGPGTRLTVL.

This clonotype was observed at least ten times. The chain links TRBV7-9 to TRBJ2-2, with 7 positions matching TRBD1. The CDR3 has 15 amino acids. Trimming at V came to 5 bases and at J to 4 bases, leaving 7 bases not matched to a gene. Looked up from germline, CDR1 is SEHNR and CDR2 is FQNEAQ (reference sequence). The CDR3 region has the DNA TGTGCCAGCAGCATCCCGGGACAGCCCACCGGGGAGCTGTTTTTT. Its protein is CASSIPGQPTGELFF.

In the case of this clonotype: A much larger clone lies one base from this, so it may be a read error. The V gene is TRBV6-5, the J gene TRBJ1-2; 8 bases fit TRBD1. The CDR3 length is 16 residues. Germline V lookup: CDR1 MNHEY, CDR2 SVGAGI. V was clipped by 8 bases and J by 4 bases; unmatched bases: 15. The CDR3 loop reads CASGVWIGTGGYGYTF. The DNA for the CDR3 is TGTGCCAGCGGAGTCTGGATCGGAACAGGGGGCTATGGCTACACCTTC.

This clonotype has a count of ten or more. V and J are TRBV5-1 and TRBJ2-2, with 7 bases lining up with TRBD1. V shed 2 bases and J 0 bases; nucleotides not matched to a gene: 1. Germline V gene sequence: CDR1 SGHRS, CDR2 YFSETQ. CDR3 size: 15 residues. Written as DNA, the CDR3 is TGCGCCAGCAGCTTCGGGACAGCGAACACCGGGGAGCTGTTTTTT. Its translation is CASSFGTANTGELFF.

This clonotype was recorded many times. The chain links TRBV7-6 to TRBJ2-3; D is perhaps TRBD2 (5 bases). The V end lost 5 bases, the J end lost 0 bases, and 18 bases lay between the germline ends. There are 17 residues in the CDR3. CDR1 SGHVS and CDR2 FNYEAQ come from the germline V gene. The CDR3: CASSPTSPYPSTDTQYF. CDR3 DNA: TGTGCCAGCAGCCCTACTAGTCCTTACCCTAGCACAGATACGCAGTATTTT.

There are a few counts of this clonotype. CDR3 nucleotide sequence: TGTGCCAGCATCTCGGGACTATACACCGGGGAGCTGTTTTTT. Protein product: CASISGLYTGELFF. V usage is TRBV6-2 or TRBV6-3 and J usage is TRBJ2-2, with TRBD2 matching over 7 bases. Germline V gene sequence: CDR1 MNHEY, CDR2 SVGEGT. After removal of 7 bases from V and 3 bases from J, the junction contained 5 bases not matched to a gene. The CDR3 extends over 14 amino acids.

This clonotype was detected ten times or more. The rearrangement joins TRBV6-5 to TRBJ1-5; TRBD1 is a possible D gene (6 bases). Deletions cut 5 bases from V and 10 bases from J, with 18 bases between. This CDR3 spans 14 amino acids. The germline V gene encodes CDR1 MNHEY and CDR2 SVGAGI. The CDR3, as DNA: TGTGCCAGCAGTCCCGACCGGGACACCGGCCCCCAGCATTTT. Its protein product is CASSPDRDTGPQHF.

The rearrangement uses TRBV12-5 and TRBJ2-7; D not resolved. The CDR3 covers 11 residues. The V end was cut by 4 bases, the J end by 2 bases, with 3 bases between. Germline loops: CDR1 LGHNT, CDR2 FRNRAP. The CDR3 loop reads CASGSAYEQYV. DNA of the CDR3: TGTGCTAGTGGTTCGGCCTACGAGCAGTACGTC.

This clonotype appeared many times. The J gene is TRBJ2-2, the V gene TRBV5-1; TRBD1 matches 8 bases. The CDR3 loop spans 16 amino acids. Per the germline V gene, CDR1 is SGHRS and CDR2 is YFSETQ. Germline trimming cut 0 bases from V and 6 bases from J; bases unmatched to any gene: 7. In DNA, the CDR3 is TGCGCCAGCAGCTTGGTGACCGGGACAGGCTCCGGGGAGCTGTTTTTT. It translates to CASSLVTGTGSGELFF.

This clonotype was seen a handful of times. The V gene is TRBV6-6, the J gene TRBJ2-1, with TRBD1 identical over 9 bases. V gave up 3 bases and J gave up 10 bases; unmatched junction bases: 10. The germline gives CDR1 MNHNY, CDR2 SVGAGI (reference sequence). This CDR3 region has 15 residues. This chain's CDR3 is CASSYQDRGPEEQFF. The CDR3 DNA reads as TGTGCCAGCAGTTATCAGGACAGGGGACCTGAGGAGCAGTTCTTC.